This TCR beta chain was sequenced in a study of blood T cell repertoires in COVID-19. Looking at the study overall: Samples came from the United States, Italy and Spain, spanning acute and convalescent COVID-19. The analysed material was cDNA or gDNA that came from T cells, B-cell-depleted T cells, or PBMCs.

After removal of 5 bases from V and 2 bases from J, the junction contained 5 bases not matched to a gene. The length of the CDR3 is 14 residues. Germline V CDR1 and CDR2: SGHNT, YENEEA. Original handling: Estimated nucleated cell counts came from reference gene primer amplification. Repertoires were generated with immunoSEQ multiplex PCR, while TCRdb's copy carries only in-frame clones and drops some. The V and J calls and clone size were taken over from that table, and D and trimming were inferred from the DNA. This sample has about 120,000 clones, with 65% to 85% found just once. Sequencing used peripheral blood. The clonotype was recovered from a woman aged 65 to 85 with acute or convalescent COVID-19. The gene calls are TRBV11-3 and TRBJ1-2; 7 nucleotides align to TRBD1. CDR3 DNA sequence: TGTGCCAGCAGCGCACCGACAGGGAACTATGGCTACACCTTC. Encoded protein: CASSAPTGNYGYTF.